The 28 T cell receptor beta chains reported below all come from one sample, sequenced in a study of cytomegalovirus exposure and HLA in healthy donors. The PCR made use of 60 Vbeta and 13 Jbeta primers. The protocol was immunoSEQ multiplex PCR, while the TCRdb copy is restricted to in-frame clones and leaves out a portion. The sample lists about 120,000 clones; 75% to 90% were seen once. The sample comprised PBMCs. These receptors were obtained from a man in his forties in good health and CMV-seronegative.

V is TRBV6-1 and J is TRBJ2-1, with 7 nucleotides matching TRBD1. Germline values: CDR1 MNHNS, CDR2 SASEGT. The V and J ends lost 4 bases and 7 bases, in that order; junction bases with no gene match: 13. This CDR3 spans 16 amino acids. CDR3: CASSAFTTGAENEQFF. The CDR3, as DNA: TGTGCCAGCAGTGCTTTCACTACAGGGGCGGAGAATGAGCAGTTCTTC.

The gene calls are TRBV6-1 and TRBJ1-6; D gene ambiguous. The length of the CDR3 is 17 residues. V was shortened by 0 bases and J by 7 bases, with 16 bases between the two germline ends. Germline-derived CDR1 and CDR2 are MNHNS and SASEGT. The CDR3 nucleotides read TGTGCCAGCAGTGAAGCGGCACTAGGGCAGGAAAATTCACCCCTCCACTTT. It specifies CASSEAALGQENSPLHF.

The rearrangement joins TRBV7-9 to TRBJ1-1; 9 bases are shared with TRBD1. Germline trimming cut 5 bases from V and 3 bases from J; bases unmatched to any gene: 4. The CDR3 has 14 amino acids. The germline V gene has CDR1 SEHNR and CDR2 FQNEAQ (reference sequence). The DNA for the CDR3 is TGTGCCAGCAGCCCACGGGACAGGGACACTGAAGCTTTCTTT. This translates into CASSPRDRDTEAFF. The complete variable domain, with remaining parts taken from reference TRBV7-9 and TRBJ1-1, reads DTGVSQNPRHKITKRGQNVTFRCDPISEHNRLYWYRQTLGQGPEFLTYFQNEAQLEKSRLLSDRFSAERPKGSFSTLEIQRTEQGDSAMYLCASSPRDRDTEAFFGQGTRLTVV.

The rearrangement uses TRBV15 and TRBJ1-2; D call uncertain. The ends were cut back, 0 bases at V and 4 bases at J, with 15 bases in the middle. Germline values: CDR1 LNHNV, CDR2 YYDKDF (reference sequence). CDR3 length equals 16 residues. CDR3 nucleotides: TGTGCCACCAGCAGAGATCTTAGTCGTCAGCGCTATGGCTACACCTTC. Protein: CATSRDLSRQRYGYTF.

This clone has a single count. The chain joins TRBV6-1 to TRBJ1-5; 7 bases are a match to TRBD1. CDR1 is MNHNS and CDR2 is SASEGT in the germline V gene. The CDR3 sequence is 15 residues long. V trimming: 6 bases; J trimming: 2 bases; junction bases outside the gene matches: 7. CDR3 nucleotides: TGTGCCAGCAGGGAGACAGGGAGTGGCAATCAGCCCCAGCATTTT. It translates to CASRETGSGNQPQHF.

This clone has only a few counts. V gene TRBV11-3 combines with J gene TRBJ2-1; 11 positions match TRBD1. The CDR3 runs 14 residues. CDR1 is SGHNT and CDR2 is YENEEA in the germline V gene. The V gene end was trimmed by 4 bases and the J gene end by 10 bases; junction bases not matched to a gene: 6. The DNA for the CDR3 is TGTGCCAGCAGCTCGGACAGGGGGCCGGGGGAGCAGTTCTTC. It translates to CASSSDRGPGEQFF.

This clone has a single count. This chain uses TRBV6-5 with TRBJ1-4; 7 nucleotides match TRBD1. The germline V gene has CDR1 MNHEY and CDR2 SVGAGI. The V segment lost 0 bases and the J segment 5 bases; nucleotides outside the gene matches: 6. This CDR3 region has 16 residues. CDR3 bases: TGTGCCAGCAGTTACTCGACAGGGTGGGAAAATGAAAAACTGTTTTTT. It encodes CASSYSTGWENEKLFF.

This sequence joins TRBV5-1 and TRBJ2-6; D gene unclear. The germline V gene encodes CDR1 SGHRS and CDR2 YFSETQ. V was cut by 0 bases and J by 12 bases, with 10 bases left in between. There are 13 residues in the CDR3. The CDR3: CASSLGDERVLTF. The CDR3 DNA follows: TGCGCCAGCAGCTTGGGAGACGAGCGCGTCCTGACTTTC.

The V gene is TRBV30, the J gene TRBJ1-2, with 7 bases lining up with TRBD1. Germline lookup yields CDR1 GTSNPN and CDR2 SVGIG (reference sequence). Trimming took 3 bases from V and 4 from J; bases not matched to a gene: 11. The CDR3 consists of 15 residues. The CDR3 is CAWSATREGAYGYTF. DNA of the CDR3: TGTGCCTGGAGCGCTACCCGGGAGGGGGCCTATGGCTACACCTTC.

The V and J genes are TRBV9 and TRBJ2-7; 7 nucleotides match TRBD1. CDR1 and CDR2 (germline): SGDLS, YYNGEE. Trimming cost V 0 bases and J 7 bases; bases outside gene matches: 10. This CDR3 contains 15 residues. In DNA, the CDR3 is TGTGCCAGCAGCGTAGGGGACAGCCTGGCTCGGGAGCAGTACTTC. Amino acid sequence: CASSVGDSLAREQYF.

The genes are TRBV2 and TRBJ1-1; D is uncertain. The CDR3 has 15 residues. Trimming left V 6 bases short and J 3 bases short, with 17 bases between. CDR1 is SNHLY, CDR2 FYNNEI, per germline. The CDR3 DNA sequence: TGTGCCAGCAGGGCTGAAATATCGCGGGACACTGAAGCTTTCTTT. It specifies CASRAEISRDTEAFF.

The sample holds one count of this clone. The V and J genes are TRBV7-2 and TRBJ1-2, with D hard to call. Looked up from germline, CDR1 is SGHTA and CDR2 is FQGNSA. The CDR3 length is 12 residues. Between the trimmed V and J ends, which lost 5 bases and 1 base, there was a span of 5 bases. The CDR3 DNA sequence: TGTGCCAGCAGCCCCGGTAACTATGGCTACACCTTC. Protein: CASSPGNYGYTF.

V usage is TRBV28 and J usage is TRBJ1-2; possibly TRBD1 for D (5 bases). This CDR3 contains 13 residues. Germline values: CDR1 MDHEN, CDR2 SYDVKM. V was pared by 6 bases and J by 4 bases, with 12 bases between. CDR3 protein: CASSLIGGYGYTF. DNA of the CDR3: TGTGCCAGCAGCCTGATCGGGGGCTATGGCTACACCTTC.

This clone appeared a few times. A read error may account for a junction end that differs from germline. This sequence joins TRBV28 and TRBJ1-1, with D uncertain. Germline values: CDR1 MDHEN, CDR2 SYDVKM. CDR3 length equals 11 residues. CDR3 region: CASTKDVAPHF. CDR3 DNA sequence: TGTGCCAGCACCAAAGATGTGGCCCCGCACTTT.

This chain connects TRBV9 to TRBJ2-3, with a weak D call TRBD1 (5 bases). Trimming pared 2 bases from V and 6 bases from J, leaving 16 bases between. This CDR3 is built from 15 residues. Germline lookup yields CDR1 SGDLS and CDR2 YYNGEE. The CDR3 nucleotides are TGTGCCAGCAGCGTTAATGCGCGAAAGGGGGATACGCAGTATTTT. It is translated as CASSVNARKGDTQYF.

The chain recombines TRBV14 with TRBJ2-7; 10 bases are shared with TRBD1. The CDR3 spans 14 residues. V was clipped by 3 bases and J by 6 bases; unmatched bases: 5. Germline V gives CDR1 SGHDN, CDR2 FVKESK. CDR3 region: CASSHRGTGVEQYF. The DNA of the CDR3 is TGTGCCAGCAGCCACCGCGGGACAGGGGTCGAGCAGTACTTC.

V and J are TRBV5-1 and TRBJ1-3; D is ambiguous. This CDR3 region has 13 residues. Germline V gene lookup returns CDR1 SGHRS and CDR2 YFSETQ. The ends were cut back, 4 bases at V and 0 bases at J, with 5 bases in the middle. This chain's CDR3 is CASSPVSGNTIYF. CDR3 DNA sequence: TGCGCCAGCAGCCCTGTCTCTGGAAACACCATATATTTT.

The chain joins TRBV5-1 to TRBJ2-5; 9 bases are a match to TRBD1. Trimming cost V 2 bases and J 4 bases; bases outside gene matches: 12. In germline, CDR1 is SGHRS, CDR2 YFSETQ. This CDR3 region has 17 residues. The CDR3 DNA is TGCGCCAGCAGCTTCTTAAGACAGGGGGTCAGAGGAGAGACCCAGTACTTC. It yields the protein CASSFLRQGVRGETQYF.

The chain couples TRBV27 to TRBJ2-7; 8 bases map to TRBD1. The V segment lost 3 bases and the J segment 1 base; nucleotides outside the gene matches: 8. This CDR3 contains 16 residues. CDR1 MNHEY and CDR2 SMNVEV come from the germline V gene (reference sequence). CDR3 DNA sequence: TGTGCCAGCAGTTTCTCCGGGACAGGCCTATCCTACGAGCAGTACTTC. It is translated as CASSFSGTGLSYEQYF.

The chain couples TRBV7-2 to TRBJ2-7, with 7 bases aligning to TRBD2. CDR3 length: 14 amino acids. The germline V gene has CDR1 SGHTA and CDR2 FQGNSA. V lost 5 bases to trimming and J lost 5 bases; unmatched junction nucleotides: 9. CDR3 DNA sequence: TGTGCCAGCAGCCCCTACCAGCGGGGACACGAGCAGTACTTC. It specifies CASSPYQRGHEQYF.

The rearrangement links TRBV6-5 to TRBJ1-1, with 7 bases matching TRBD1. V lost 6 bases and J lost 1; bases outside the gene matches: 8. The CDR3 runs to 15 residues. Germline loops: CDR1 MNHEY, CDR2 SVGAGI. This CDR3 is CASSRPGQWNTEAFF. CDR3 bases: TGTGCCAGCAGCAGACCGGGACAGTGGAACACTGAAGCTTTCTTT.

The chain carries TRBV27 and TRBJ2-3; 9 nucleotides match TRBD2. V was clipped by 1 base and J by 3 bases; unmatched bases: 17. The CDR3 is made up of 20 amino acids. CDR1 and CDR2 (germline): MNHEY, SMNVEV (reference sequence). Here the CDR3 reads CASSLFGLGGGAFRTDTQYF. The CDR3 DNA is TGTGCCAGCAGTTTATTCGGCTTGGGCGGGGGGGCCTTTAGAACAGATACGCAGTATTTT.

J is TRBJ1-6 and V is TRBV6-1; no definite D call. CDR1 MNHNS and CDR2 SASEGT come from the germline V gene. The CDR3 loop spans 14 amino acids. The V end was cut by 1 base, the J end by 6 bases, with 7 bases between. CDR3 DNA: TGTGCCAGCAGTGAAGTGGCAGTTAATTCACCCCTCCACTTT. Its protein product is CASSEVAVNSPLHF.

This clone was recorded once. The chain is built from TRBV5-1 and TRBJ2-7; D might be TRBD1 (6 bases). Trimming pared 0 bases from V and 2 bases from J, leaving 9 bases between. Germline V gives CDR1 SGHRS, CDR2 YFSETQ. The CDR3 is 14 amino acids. The CDR3 DNA follows: TGCGCCAGCAGCTTGGCAGGGACACCCTACGAGCAGTACTTC. It translates to CASSLAGTPYEQYF.

The chain uses TRBV7-8 and TRBJ1-5, with D unclear. Germline CDR1 and CDR2: SGHVS and FQNEAQ. Trimming took off 3 bases at V and 0 bases at J, with 9 bases between the two ends. The CDR3 length is 15 residues. CDR3 coding DNA: TGTGCCAGCAGCTTCGACTCCATTAGCAATCAGCCCCAGCATTTT. Translation gives CASSFDSISNQPQHF. Full variable domain (outside the CDR3, taken from reference TRBV7-8 and TRBJ1-5): GAGVSQSPRYKVAKRGQDVALRCDPISGHVSLFWYQQALGQGPEFLTYFQNEAQLDKSGLPSDRFFAERPEGSVSTLKIQRTQQEDSAVYLCASSFDSISNQPQHFGDGTRLSIL.

CDR3 amino acids: CASSYSRRPPYEQYF. The DNA of the CDR3 is TGTGCCAGCAGTTACTCGCGGCGGCCCCCCTACGAGCAGTACTTC. This rearrangement joins TRBV6-5 to TRBJ2-7; no reliable D call. Germline V lookup: CDR1 MNHEY, CDR2 SVGAGI. V lost 0 bases, J lost 2 bases, and 11 bases lay in between. The CDR3 has 15 amino acids.

This clone has just a few counts. This sample includes further DNA sequences coding for the same CDR3. The CDR3 coding sequence is TGTGCCAGCAATCCCTACGGGAGCACTGAAGCTTTCTTT. Its protein is CASNPYGSTEAFF. V is TRBV6-1 and J is TRBJ1-1; no firm D call. Trimming shortened V by 7 bases and J by 4 bases, and 13 bases separated the two germline ends. Germline assignment: CDR1 MNHNS and CDR2 SASEGT. The CDR3 covers 13 residues.

Written as DNA, the CDR3 is TGCGCCAGCAGCTTGGATCGGACAGGGTACAGAGATACGCAGTATTTT. Protein sequence: CASSLDRTGYRDTQYF. This chain connects TRBV5-1 to TRBJ2-3, with TRBD1 matching over 8 bases. V trimming: 0 bases; J trimming: 5 bases; junction bases outside the gene matches: 8. CDR3 size: 16 residues. CDR1 SGHRS and CDR2 YFSETQ come from the germline V gene.